The present entry profiles one T cell receptor beta chain with its context. This entry belongs to a study of technical replicates of blood from a handful of donors. Here immunoSEQ multiplex PCR was the method, and the copy in TCRdb shows in-frame clones only, minus some. The sample contains 60,000 to 90,000 clones, 95% of which appear only once. Germline values: CDR1 LNHDA, CDR2 SQIVND (reference sequence). This CDR3 region has 12 residues. V was shortened by 6 bases and J by 1 base, with 6 bases between the two germline ends. The sequenced material came from T cells isolated from PBMCs. The genes are TRBV19 and TRBJ1-2; a weak D match, TRBD1 (6 bases). The TCR originated in a human donor in good health. CDR3 bases: TGTGCCAGTAGCAGGGGTAACTATGGCTACACCTTC. Translating gives CASSRGNYGYTF.